Reported below is one T cell receptor beta chain. Antigen unknown. PCR primers comprised 60 Vbeta and 13 Jbeta primers. Some clones are missing from TCRdb's copy, which holds only in-frame ones; the method was immunoSEQ multiplex PCR. The sample yields tens of thousands of clones, around 67% seen once. This sample is part of a study of cytomegalovirus exposure and HLA in healthy donors. Whole-study findings and limits: Most TCR sequences were rare, but some public TCRs occurred in many donors. In presence/absence analyses, roughly uniform sequencing depth across donors was assumed.

Germline V CDR1 and CDR2: SNHLY, FYNNEI. CDR3 size: 12 residues. V lost 3 bases, J lost 14 bases, and 7 bases stayed unmatched. The rearrangement links TRBV2 to TRBJ2-1, with 7 bases fitting TRBD2. The source is a woman aged 50 to 60 in good health and CMV-seropositive. Sample: PBMCs. CDR3 region: CASSEGRAPEFF. Here the CDR3 DNA reads TGTGCCAGCAGTGAGGGGAGGGCCCCGGAGTTCTTC.